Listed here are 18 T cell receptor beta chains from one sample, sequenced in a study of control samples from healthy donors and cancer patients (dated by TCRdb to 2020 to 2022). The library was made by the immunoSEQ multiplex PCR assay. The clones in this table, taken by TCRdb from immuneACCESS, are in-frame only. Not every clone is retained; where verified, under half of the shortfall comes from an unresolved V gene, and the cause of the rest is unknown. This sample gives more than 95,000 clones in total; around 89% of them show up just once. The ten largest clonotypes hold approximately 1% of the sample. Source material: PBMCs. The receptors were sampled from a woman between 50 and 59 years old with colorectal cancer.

This CDR3 reads CAISEQGPTDFTGYTF. In DNA form, the CDR3 reads TGTGCCATCAGTGAGCAGGGACCGACAGACTTTACCGGCTACACCTTC. The chain combines TRBV10-3 with TRBJ1-2; the D gene is possibly TRBD1 (5 bases). V gave up 2 bases and J gave up 8 bases, with 21 bases separating them. This CDR3 has 16 amino acids. Per germline, CDR1 ENHRY and CDR2 SYGVKD.

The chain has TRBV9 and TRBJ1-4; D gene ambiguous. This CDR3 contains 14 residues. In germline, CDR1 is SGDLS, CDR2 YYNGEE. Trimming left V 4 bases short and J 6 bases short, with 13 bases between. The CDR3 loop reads CASSLGTRDEKLFF. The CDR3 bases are TGTGCCAGCAGCCTGGGCACGCGTGATGAAAAACTGTTTTTT.

The CDR3 protein is CASSQGQNYNSPLHF. As DNA, the CDR3 is TGTGCCAGCAGCCAAGGGCAGAACTATAATTCACCCCTCCACTTT. This chain uses TRBV14 with TRBJ1-6, with no clear D. The V gene lost 1 base and the J gene lost 3 bases, with 7 bases spanning the gap. Germline-derived CDR1 and CDR2 are SGHDN and FVKESK. CDR3 length equals 15 residues.

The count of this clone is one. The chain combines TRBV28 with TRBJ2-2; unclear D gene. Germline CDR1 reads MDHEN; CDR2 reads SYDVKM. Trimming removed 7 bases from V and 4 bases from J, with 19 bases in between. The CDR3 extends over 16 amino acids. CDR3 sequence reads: CASNVRSPPGTGELFF. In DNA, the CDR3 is TGTGCCAGCAATGTCCGGAGCCCCCCGGGCACCGGGGAGCTGTTTTTT. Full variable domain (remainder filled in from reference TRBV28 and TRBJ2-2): DVKVTQSSRYLVKRTGEKVFLECVQDMDHENMFWYRQDPGLGLRLIYFSYDVKMKEKGDIPEGYSVSREKKERFSLILESASTNQTSMYLCASNVRSPPGTGELFFGEGSRLTVL.

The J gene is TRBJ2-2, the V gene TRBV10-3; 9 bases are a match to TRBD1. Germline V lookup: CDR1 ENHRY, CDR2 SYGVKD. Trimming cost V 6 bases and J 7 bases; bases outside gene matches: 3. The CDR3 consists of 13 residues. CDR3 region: CAIRTGGYGELFF. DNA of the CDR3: TGTGCCATCAGGACAGGGGGGTACGGGGAGCTGTTTTTT.

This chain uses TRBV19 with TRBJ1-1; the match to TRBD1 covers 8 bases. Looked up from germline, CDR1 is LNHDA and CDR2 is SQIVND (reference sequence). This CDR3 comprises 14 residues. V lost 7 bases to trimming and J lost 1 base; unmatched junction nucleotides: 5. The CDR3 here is CASNSQGENTEAFF. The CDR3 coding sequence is TGTGCCAGTAATTCACAGGGGGAGAACACTGAAGCTTTCTTT.

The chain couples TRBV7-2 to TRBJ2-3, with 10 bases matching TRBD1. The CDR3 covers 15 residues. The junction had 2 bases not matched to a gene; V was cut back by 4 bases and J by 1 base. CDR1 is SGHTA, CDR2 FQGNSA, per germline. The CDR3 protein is CASSSGTGGTDTQYF. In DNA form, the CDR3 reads TGTGCCAGCAGCTCCGGGACAGGGGGCACAGATACGCAGTATTTT. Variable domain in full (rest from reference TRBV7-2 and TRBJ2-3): GAGVSQSPSNKVTEKGKDVELRCDPISGHTALYWYRQSLGQGLEFLIYFQGNSAPDKSGLPSDRFSAERTGGSVSTLTIQRTQQEDSAVYLCASSSGTGGTDTQYFGPGTRLTVL.

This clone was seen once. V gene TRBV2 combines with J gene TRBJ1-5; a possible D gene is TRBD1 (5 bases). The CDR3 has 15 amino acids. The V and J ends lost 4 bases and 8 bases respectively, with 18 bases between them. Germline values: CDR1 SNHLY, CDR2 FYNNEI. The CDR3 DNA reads TGTGCCAGCAGTGCAGGGCACTCGGAAAAAGAGCCCCAGCATTTT. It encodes CASSAGHSEKEPQHF.

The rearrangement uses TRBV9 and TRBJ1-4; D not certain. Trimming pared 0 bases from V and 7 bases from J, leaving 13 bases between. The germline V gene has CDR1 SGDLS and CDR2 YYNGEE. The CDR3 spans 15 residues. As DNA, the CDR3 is TGTGCCAGCAGCGTAGGATTGGATTCGGGTGAAAAACTGTTTTTT. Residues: CASSVGLDSGEKLFF. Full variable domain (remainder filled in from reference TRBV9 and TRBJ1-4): DSGVTQTPKHLITATGQRVTLRCSPRSGDLSVYWYQQSLDQGLQFLIQYYNGEERAKGNILERFSAQQFPDLHSELNLSSLELGDSALYFCASSVGLDSGEKLFFGSGTQLSVL.

CDR3 loop: CASSLVAGRNEQYF. CDR3 coding DNA: TGTGCCAGCAGCTTGGTGGCAGGGAGGAACGAGCAGTACTTC. The chain joins TRBV5-5 to TRBJ2-7; perhaps TRBD2 as D (6 bases). The length of the CDR3 is 14 residues. Trimming removed 0 bases from V and 5 bases from J, with 12 bases in between. Per germline, CDR1 SGHKS and CDR2 YYEKEE (reference sequence).

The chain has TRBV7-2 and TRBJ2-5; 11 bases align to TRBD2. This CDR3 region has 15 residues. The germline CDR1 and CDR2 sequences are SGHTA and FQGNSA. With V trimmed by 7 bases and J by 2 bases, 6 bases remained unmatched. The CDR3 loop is CASKYTSGSQETQYF. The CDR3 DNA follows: TGTGCCAGCAAGTATACTAGCGGGAGTCAAGAGACCCAGTACTTC. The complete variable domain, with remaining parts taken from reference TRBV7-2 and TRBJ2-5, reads GAGVSQSPSNKVTEKGKDVELRCDPISGHTALYWYRQSLGQGLEFLIYFQGNSAPDKSGLPSDRFSAERTGGSVSTLTIQRTQQEDSAVYLCASKYTSGSQETQYFGPGTRLLVL.

The CDR3 nucleotides read TGTGCCAGCAGTGGAACGGGCCCTAGAGGCTACACCTTC. Protein: CASSGTGPRGYTF. The chain carries TRBV2 and TRBJ1-2; no clear D. Germline loops: CDR1 SNHLY, CDR2 FYNNEI. The CDR3 sequence is 13 residues long. Between the trimmed V and J ends, which lost 4 bases and 8 bases, there was a span of 14 bases. The entire variable domain, with the rest obtained from reference TRBV2 and TRBJ1-2, is as follows: EPEVTQTPSHQVTQMGQEVILRCVPISNHLYFYWYRQILGQKVEFLVSFYNNEISEKSEIFDDQFSVERPDGSNFTLKIRSTKLEDSAMYFCASSGTGPRGYTFGSGTRLTVV.

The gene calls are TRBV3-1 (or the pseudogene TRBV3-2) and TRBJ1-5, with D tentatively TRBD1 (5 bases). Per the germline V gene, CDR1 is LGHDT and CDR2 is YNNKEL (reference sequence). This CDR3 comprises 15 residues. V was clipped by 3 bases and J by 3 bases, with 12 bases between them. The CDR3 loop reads CASSHTPGNNQPQHF. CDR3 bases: TGTGCCAGCAGCCATACGCCAGGGAACAATCAGCCCCAGCATTTT.

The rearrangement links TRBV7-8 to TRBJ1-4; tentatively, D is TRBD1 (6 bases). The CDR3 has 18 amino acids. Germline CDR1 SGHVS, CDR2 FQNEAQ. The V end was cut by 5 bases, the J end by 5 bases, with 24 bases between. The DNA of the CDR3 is TGTGCCAGCAGCCCCAGAGGGATGGGGGGCAGGCGGAATGAAAAACTGTTTTTT. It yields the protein CASSPRGMGGRRNEKLFF. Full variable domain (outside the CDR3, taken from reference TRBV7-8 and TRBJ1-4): GAGVSQSPRYKVAKRGQDVALRCDPISGHVSLFWYQQALGQGPEFLTYFQNEAQLDKSGLPSDRFFAERPEGSVSTLKIQRTQQEDSAVYLCASSPRGMGGRRNEKLFFGSGTQLSVL.

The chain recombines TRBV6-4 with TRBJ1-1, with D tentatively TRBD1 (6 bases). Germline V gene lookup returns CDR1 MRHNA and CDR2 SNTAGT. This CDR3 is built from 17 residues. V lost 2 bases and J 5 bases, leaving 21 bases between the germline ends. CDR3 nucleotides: TGTGCCAGCAGTGACCTCTCCTCCGCTAGGGGGAGGACTGAAGCTTTCTTT. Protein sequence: CASSDLSSARGRTEAFF.

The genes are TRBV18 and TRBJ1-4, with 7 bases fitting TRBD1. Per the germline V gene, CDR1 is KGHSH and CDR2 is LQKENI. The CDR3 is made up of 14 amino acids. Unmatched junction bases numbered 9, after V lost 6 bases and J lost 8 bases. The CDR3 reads CASSAPTGDEKLFF. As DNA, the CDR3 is TGTGCCAGCTCTGCACCCACAGGGGACGAAAAACTGTTTTTT.

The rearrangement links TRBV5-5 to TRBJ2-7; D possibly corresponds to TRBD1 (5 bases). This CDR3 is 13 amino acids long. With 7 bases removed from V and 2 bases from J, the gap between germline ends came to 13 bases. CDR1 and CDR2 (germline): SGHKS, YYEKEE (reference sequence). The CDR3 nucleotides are TGTGCCAGCTTGCCACAGGCCGCCTACGAGCAGTACTTC. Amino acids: CASLPQAAYEQYF. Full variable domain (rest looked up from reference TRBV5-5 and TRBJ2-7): DAGVTQSPTHLIKTRGQQVTLRCSPISGHKSVSWYQQVLGQGPQFIFQYYEKEERGRGNFPDRFSARQFPNYSSELNVNALLLGDSALYLCASLPQAAYEQYFGPGTRLTVT.

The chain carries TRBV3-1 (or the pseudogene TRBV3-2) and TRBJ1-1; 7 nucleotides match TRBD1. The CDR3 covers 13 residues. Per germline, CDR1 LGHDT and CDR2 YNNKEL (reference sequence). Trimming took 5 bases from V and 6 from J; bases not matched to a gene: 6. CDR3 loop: CASSLSDRAEAFF. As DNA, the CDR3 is TGTGCCAGCAGCTTATCCGACAGGGCTGAAGCTTTCTTT.